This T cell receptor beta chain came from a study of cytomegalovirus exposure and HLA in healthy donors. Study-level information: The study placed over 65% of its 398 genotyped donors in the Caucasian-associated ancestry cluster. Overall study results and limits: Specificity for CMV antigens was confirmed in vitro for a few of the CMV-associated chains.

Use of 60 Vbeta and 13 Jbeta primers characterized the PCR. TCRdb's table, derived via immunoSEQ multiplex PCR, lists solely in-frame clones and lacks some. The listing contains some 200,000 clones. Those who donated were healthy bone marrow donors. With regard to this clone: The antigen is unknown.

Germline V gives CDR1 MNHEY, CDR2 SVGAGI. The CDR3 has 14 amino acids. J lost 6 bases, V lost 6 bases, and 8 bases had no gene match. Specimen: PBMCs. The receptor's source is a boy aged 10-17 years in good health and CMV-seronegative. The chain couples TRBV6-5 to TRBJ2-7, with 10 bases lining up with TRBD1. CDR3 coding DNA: TGTGCCAGCAGCCGGGGACAGGGGTTCGGCGAGCAGTACTTC. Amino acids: CASSRGQGFGEQYF.